This TCR beta chain was identified in a study of beta chain features in type 1 diabetes. Reverse transcription of all isolated RNA meant that expressed TCRB transcripts were sequenced. Using immunoSEQ multiplex PCR, the repertoire was profiled, and TCRdb retains in-frame clones only, with some absent. There are around 400,000 clones in the sample; over 9.5% occur only once, and 0.017% lies in the top ten. Looked up from germline, CDR1 is SEHNR and CDR2 is FQNEAQ (reference sequence). V gave up 1 base and J gave up 4 bases, with 7 bases separating them. This CDR3 spans 13 amino acids. The table lists this clone with a few counts.

The sequence derives from a man in his late teens or twenties in good health. The sample comprised naive CD4+ T cells from blood. This chain links TRBV7-9 with TRBJ2-5; TRBD2 might be the D (6 bases). DNA of the CDR3: TGTGCCAGCAGCTTAGTGGGAGGAGAGACCCAGTACTTC. Residues: CASSLVGGETQYF. The entire variable domain, with the rest obtained from reference TRBV7-9 and TRBJ2-5, is as follows: DTGVSQNPRHKITKRGQNVTFRCDPISEHNRLYWYRQTLGQGPEFLTYFQNEAQLEKSRLLSDRFSAERPKGSFSTLEIQRTEQGDSAMYLCASSLVGGETQYFGPGTRLLVL.